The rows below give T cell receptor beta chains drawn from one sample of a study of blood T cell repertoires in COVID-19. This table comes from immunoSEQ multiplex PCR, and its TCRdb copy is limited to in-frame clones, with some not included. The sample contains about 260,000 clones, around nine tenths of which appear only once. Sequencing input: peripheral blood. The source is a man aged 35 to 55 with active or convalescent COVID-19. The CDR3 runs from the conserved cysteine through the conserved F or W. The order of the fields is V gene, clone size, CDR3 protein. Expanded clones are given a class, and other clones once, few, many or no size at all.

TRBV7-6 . CASTGGGWETQYF
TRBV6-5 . CASRLDRPYEQYF
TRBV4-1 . CASSQIGGSSYEQYF
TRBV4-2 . CASSKGAQPQHF
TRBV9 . CASSLGGADTDTQYF
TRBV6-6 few CASSPGQYYGYTF
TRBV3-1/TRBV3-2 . CASSRTLGTGVFDTEAFF
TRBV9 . CASSAHLASGSSWNEQFF
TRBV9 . CASSDGTGSPNPPLHF
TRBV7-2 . CASSLTRDSPLHF
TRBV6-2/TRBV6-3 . CASSGSNQPQHF
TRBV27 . CASSLTGVGGGYTF
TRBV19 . CASSQQDRLRDTQYF
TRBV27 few CASLPNPVFGEAFF
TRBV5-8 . CASRGSPGGYYEQYF
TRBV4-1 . CASSHTQGEDGYTF
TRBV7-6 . CASSPSGTSGNFYEQYF
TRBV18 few CASSPGLALYNEQFF
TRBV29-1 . CSVEENMNTEAFF
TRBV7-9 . CASSLDGRDVTGELFF
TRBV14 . CASSQVLAAQETQYF
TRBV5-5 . CASSTNREWAEKLFF
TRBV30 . CAWSPEARGYTF
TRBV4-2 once CASSQGWGQGGTDTQYF
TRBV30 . CAWSVRGRGVYGYTF
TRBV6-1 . CASSARQGAYSYNEQFF
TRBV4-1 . CASSQGDKQFTDTQYF
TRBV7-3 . CASSPNPGNEQFF
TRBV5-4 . CASSPGQGGTEAFF
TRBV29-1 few CSVGGAAGRYEQYF
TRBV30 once CAHMYRGLGANVLTF
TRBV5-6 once CASSLLGGLQPQHF
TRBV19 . CASSIGSGLTEAFF
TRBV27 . CASTQRVQGNSPLHF
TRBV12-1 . CASSPVRGGAEQYF
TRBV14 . CASSRLGQGSYEQYF
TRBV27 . CASSLGGQEGLYGYTF
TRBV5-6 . CASSLRRQGELFF
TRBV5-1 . CASSLFSGQGYEQYF
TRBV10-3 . CAISPSELTGQPQHF
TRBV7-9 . CASSWGTVGLLTEAFF
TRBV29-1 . CSVGVAGASETQYF
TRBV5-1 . CASSLISGGSEKLFF
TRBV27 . CASLSTGTGGYEQYF
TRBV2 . CASRGSGSHTQYF
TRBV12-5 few CASGSGTSTDQETQYF
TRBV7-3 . CASSSRGWSQYF
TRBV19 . CASSIGLAGGPSYNEQFF
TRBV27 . CASSLLGTDYGYTF
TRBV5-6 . CASSSGLAGNEQFF
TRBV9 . CASSELAGPNTGELFF
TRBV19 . CASSIQGSDQPQHF
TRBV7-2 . CASSSYDRADGYTF
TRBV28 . CATTGTGPHEQYF
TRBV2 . CARGQGARYEQFF